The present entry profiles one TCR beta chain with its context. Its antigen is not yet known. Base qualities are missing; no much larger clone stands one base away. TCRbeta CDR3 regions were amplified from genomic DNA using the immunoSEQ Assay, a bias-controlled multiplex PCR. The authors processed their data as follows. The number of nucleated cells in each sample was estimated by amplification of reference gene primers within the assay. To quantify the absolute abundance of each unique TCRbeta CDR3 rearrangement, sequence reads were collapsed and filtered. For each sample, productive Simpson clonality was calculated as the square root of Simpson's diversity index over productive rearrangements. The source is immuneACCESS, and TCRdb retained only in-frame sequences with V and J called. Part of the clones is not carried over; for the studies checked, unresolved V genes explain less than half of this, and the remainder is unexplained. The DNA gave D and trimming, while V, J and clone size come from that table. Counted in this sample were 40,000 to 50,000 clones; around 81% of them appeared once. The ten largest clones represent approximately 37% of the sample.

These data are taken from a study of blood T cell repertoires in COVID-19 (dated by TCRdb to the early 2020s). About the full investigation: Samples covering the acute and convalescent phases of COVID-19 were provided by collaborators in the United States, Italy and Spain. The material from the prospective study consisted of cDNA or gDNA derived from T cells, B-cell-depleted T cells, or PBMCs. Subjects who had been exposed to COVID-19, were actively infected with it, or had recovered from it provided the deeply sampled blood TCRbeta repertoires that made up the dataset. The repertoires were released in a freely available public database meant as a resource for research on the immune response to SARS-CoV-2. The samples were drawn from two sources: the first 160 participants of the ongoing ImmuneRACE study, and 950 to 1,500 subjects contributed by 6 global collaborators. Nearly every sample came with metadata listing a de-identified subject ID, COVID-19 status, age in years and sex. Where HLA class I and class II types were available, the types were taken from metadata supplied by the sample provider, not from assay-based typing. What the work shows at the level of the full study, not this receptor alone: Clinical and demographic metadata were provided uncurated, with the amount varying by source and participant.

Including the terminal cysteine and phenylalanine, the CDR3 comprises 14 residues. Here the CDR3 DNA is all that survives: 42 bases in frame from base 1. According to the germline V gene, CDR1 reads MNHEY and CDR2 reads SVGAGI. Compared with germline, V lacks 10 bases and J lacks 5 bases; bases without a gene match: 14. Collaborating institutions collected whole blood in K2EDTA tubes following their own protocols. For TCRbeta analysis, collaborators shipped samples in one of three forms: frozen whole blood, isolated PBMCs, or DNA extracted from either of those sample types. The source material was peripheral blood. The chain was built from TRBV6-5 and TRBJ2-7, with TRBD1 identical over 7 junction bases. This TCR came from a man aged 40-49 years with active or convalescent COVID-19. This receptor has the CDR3 CATQGVGWRNEQYF. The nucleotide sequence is TGTGCCACCCAGGGGGTGGGGTGGAGGAACGAGCAGTACTTC.